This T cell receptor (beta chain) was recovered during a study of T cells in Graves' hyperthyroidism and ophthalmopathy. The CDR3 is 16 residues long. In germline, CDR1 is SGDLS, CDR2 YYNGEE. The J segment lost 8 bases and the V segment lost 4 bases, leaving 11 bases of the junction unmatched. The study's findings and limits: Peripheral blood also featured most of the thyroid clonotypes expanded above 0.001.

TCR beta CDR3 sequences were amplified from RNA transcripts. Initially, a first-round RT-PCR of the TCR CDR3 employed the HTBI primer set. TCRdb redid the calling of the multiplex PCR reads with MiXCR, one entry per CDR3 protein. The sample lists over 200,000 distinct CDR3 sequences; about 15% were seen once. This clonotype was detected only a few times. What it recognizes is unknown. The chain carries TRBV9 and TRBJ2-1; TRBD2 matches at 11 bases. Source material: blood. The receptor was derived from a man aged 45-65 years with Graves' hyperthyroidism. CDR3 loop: CASSPQLAGAGDEQFF. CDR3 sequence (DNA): TGTGCCAGCAGCCCACAACTAGCGGGAGCCGGCGATGAGCAGTTCTTC.